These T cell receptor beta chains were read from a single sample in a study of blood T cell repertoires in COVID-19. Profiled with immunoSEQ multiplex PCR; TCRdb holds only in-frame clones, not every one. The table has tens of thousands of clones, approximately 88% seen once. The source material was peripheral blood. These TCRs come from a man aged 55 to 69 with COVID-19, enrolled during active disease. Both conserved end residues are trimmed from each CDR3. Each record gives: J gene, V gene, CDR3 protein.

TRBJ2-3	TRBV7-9	ASSFSGRETDTQY
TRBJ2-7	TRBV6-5	ASSYSLQAGDEQY
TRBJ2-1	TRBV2	ASSPDRFSYNEQF
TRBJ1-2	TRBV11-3	ASSLDEGNYGYT
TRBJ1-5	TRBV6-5	ASSISVNQPQH
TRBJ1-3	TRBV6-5	ASSYNRGLFGNTIY
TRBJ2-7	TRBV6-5	ASTRTGAYEQY
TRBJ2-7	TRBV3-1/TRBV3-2	ASSHPAGQSEQY
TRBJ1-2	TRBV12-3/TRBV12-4	ASSFRDSYGYT
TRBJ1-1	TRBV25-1	ASRDRANTEAF
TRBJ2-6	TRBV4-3	ASSQGGAESGANVLT
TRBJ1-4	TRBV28	ASSLLKQLNEKLF
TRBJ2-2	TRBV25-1	ASSEYLLAGVNTGELF
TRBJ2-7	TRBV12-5	ASGQDSYEQY
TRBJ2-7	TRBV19	ASSIGTGGHGEQY
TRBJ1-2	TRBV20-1	SASWGVSGYT
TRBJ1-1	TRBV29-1	SVRQGAEKNTEAF
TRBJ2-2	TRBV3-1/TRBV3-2	ASSESPSQGAFGELF
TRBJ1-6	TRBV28	ASSLGDILHAGNSPLH
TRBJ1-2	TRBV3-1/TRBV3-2	ASSQAATANSGYT
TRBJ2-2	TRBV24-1	ATGGTEPTGELF
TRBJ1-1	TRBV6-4	ASLGQENTEAF
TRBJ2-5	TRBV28	ASSWAGETQY
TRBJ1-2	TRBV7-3	ASSPGTGASWT
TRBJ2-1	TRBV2	ASREGIPPYNEQF